A single T cell receptor beta chain is shown here with its context. Its specificity is not known. This may arise from a read error, as a much more abundant clone is one base away. The source of the blood RNA was unsorted whole blood, and germline DNA was extracted as well. Surgery was preceded by the collection of 3.5 to 4.5 milliliters of peripheral blood. This sample is drawn from a study of tumor-infiltrating lymphocytes in primary liver carcinoma. The wider study: These patients were men and women whose ages were 30 to 69 years. Study-wide results and limits: The 250 largest clones made up significantly more of tumor than blood repertoires (p = 0.039).

The CDR3 sequence is 13 residues long. Germline CDR1 SQVTM, CDR2 ANQGSEA. The researchers produced TCR beta cDNA from approximately 0.45 ug total RNA with a constant-region primer. For TCR beta, libraries were produced by three nested multiplex PCR rounds using slightly modified ARM-PCR. It was with TRBV1-TRBV30 forward primers and a C-beta reverse primer that the first two PCR rounds were run, at about 10 cycles each. TCRdb called the multiplex PCR reads again in MiXCR, with one record for every CDR3 protein. The table shows over 250,000 distinct CDR3 sequences, with almost 60% occurring only once. Sequencing input: peripheral blood. The chain has TRBV29-1 and TRBJ2-1; D is undetermined. The clonotype comes from a woman aged 30 to 39 with primary liver carcinoma and hepatitis B virus infection. CDR3 DNA: TGCAGAGTTGAAGGGTTAAAGGTGAATGAGCAGTTCTTC. This sequence encodes CRVEGLKVNEQFF.